Presented here are 4 T cell receptor beta chains from one specimen sequenced in a study of stem cell transplantation in POMP-related autoinflammatory disease. Assay used: immunoSEQ multiplex PCR; TCRdb lists only in-frame clones, some missing. The sample yields roughly 7,000 clones, over 80% seen once. The sample taken for sequencing was a CXCR5-defined cell subset from PBMCs. The receptors come from a human donor in good health.

J is TRBJ1-6 and V is TRBV6-5, with TRBD1 as a possible D gene (6 bases). Looked up from germline, CDR1 is MNHEY and CDR2 is SVGAGI. This CDR3 has 15 amino acids. Trimming cost V 5 bases and J 3 bases, with 11 bases left between them. The CDR3: CASSRTVYYNSPLHF. CDR3 sequence (DNA): TGTGCCAGCAGTAGGACAGTTTACTATAATTCACCCCTCCACTTT.

J is TRBJ1-2 and V is TRBV6-6; a weak D match, TRBD1 (5 bases). The CDR3 consists of 13 residues. Germline-derived CDR1 and CDR2 are MNHNY and SVGAGI (reference sequence). Trimming took off 8 bases at V and 2 bases at J, with 12 bases between the two ends. CDR3 loop: CASSGGVNYGYTF. CDR3 bases: TGTGCCAGCTCCGGGGGGGTAAACTATGGCTACACCTTC.

This sequence joins TRBV20-1 and TRBJ1-1; D might be TRBD1 (6 bases). This CDR3 contains 10 residues. Germline loops: CDR1 DFQATT, CDR2 SNEGSKA (reference sequence). Trimming took off 3 bases at V and 10 bases at J, with 9 bases between the two ends. The DNA for the CDR3 is TGCAGTGCTAGGGGGGGCGGAGCTTTCTTT. Its translation: CSARGGGAFF.

This chain connects TRBV9 to TRBJ1-3; perhaps TRBD1 as D (6 bases). CDR3 length: 14 amino acids. The V gene lost 2 bases and the J gene lost 4 bases, with 10 bases spanning the gap. Germline CDR1 is SGDLS and CDR2 is YYNGEE. CDR3 residues: CASSVAGVGNTIYF. CDR3 coding DNA: TGTGCCAGCAGCGTCGCAGGGGTCGGAAACACCATATATTTT.